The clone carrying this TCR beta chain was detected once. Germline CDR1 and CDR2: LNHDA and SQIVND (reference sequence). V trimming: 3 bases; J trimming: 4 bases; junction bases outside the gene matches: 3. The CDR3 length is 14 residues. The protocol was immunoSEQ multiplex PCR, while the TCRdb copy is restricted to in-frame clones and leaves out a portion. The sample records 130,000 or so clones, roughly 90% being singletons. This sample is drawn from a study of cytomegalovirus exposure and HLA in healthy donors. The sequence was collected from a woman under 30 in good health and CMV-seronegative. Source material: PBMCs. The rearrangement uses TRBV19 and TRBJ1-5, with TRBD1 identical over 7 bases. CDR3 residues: CASSILQGNQPQHF. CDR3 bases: TGTGCCAGTAGTATCCTACAGGGGAATCAGCCCCAGCATTTT.